The clone carrying this T cell receptor (beta chain) has just one count. The data were obtained in a study of blood T cell repertoires in COVID-19. Using immunoSEQ multiplex PCR, the repertoire was profiled, and TCRdb retains in-frame clones only, with some absent. This repertoire shows some 200,000 clones, 80% to 85% found once; its top ten account for around 5.5%. The germline V gene has CDR1 SGHDT and CDR2 YYEEEE. The length of the CDR3 is 14 residues. Trimming cost V 6 bases and J 4 bases, with 16 bases left between them. Sequences were obtained from peripheral blood. The receptor was derived from a woman aged 55-75 years who had recovered from COVID-19. This chain links TRBV5-6 with TRBJ1-2; weak D call: TRBD1 (5 bases). The CDR3 reads CASTRISGGYGYTF. CDR3 bases: TGTGCCAGCACCCGAATTTCCGGGGGCTATGGCTACACCTTC.